The present TCR beta chain was sequenced within a study of tumor-infiltrating lymphocytes in primary liver carcinoma. TCR beta cDNA was made from 500 ng total RNA with a constant-region primer. Libraries for TCR beta were built through three nested multiplex PCR rounds, which together made up a slightly modified ARM-PCR procedure. TRBV1-TRBV30 forward primers and a C-beta reverse primer were used in the first two PCR rounds, which each ran for around 11 cycles. TCRdb re-called the multiplex PCR reads through MiXCR, storing one row per CDR3 protein. The table has under 150,000 distinct CDR3 sequences, around two thirds seen once. Details on this clonotype: At one of its ends the junction is not consistent with the germline gene, which may arise from a read error.

Bulk tissue was left unsorted, and RNA and DNA were co-extracted from about 20-30 mg of it. The V gene's germline CDR1 is SGHAT and CDR2 FQDESV (reference sequence). The length of the CDR3 is 14 residues. Sequenced: tumor-adjacent normal liver tissue. The chain uses TRBV11-1 and TRBJ2-3, with 7 bases fitting TRBD2. The receptor comes from a woman between 55 and 75 years old with primary liver carcinoma and hepatitis B virus infection. The CDR3 nucleotides are TGTGCCAGCAGCTTAAGGCAGCGTGCGGGAGAGCCTCAATTT. Translated: CASSLRQRAGEPQF.